This entry lists 32 T cell receptor beta chains sequenced from one sample in a study of T cells in Graves' hyperthyroidism and ophthalmopathy. Amplification targeted TCR beta CDR3 regions from RNA transcripts. When the TCR CDR3 underwent first-round RT-PCR, the HTBI primer set was used. TCRdb analysed the multiplex PCR reads with MiXCR anew, one entry per CDR3 protein. Among about 200,000 distinct CDR3 sequences listed, 15% to 20% were seen once. The sample consisted of blood. The receptors were gathered from a man aged 35-49 years with Graves' hyperthyroidism.

This clonotype was seen at least ten times. The rearrangement joins TRBV6-1 to TRBJ1-1, with D hard to call. V was cut by 2 bases and J by 1 base, with 8 bases left in between. Germline CDR1 MNHNS, CDR2 SASEGT. The CDR3 spans 14 residues. The DNA of the CDR3 is TGTGCCAGCAGTGAACGAGAAGCGAACACTGAAGCTTTCTTT. Translating it yields CASSEREANTEAFF.

This clonotype was counted only a few times. V gene TRBV5-1 combines with J gene TRBJ1-6, with D hard to call. The germline gives CDR1 SGHRS, CDR2 YFSETQ. The CDR3 covers 17 residues. Trimming removed 4 bases from V and 7 bases from J, with 21 bases in between. This CDR3 is CASSPIGVQVLNSPLHF. DNA for the CDR3: TGCGCCAGCAGCCCCATTGGGGTTCAGGTCTTGAATTCACCCCTCCACTTT.

This clonotype was seen ten or more times. The rearrangement links TRBV5-1 to TRBJ2-2, with 9 bases fitting TRBD1. The CDR3 is 15 amino acids. Germline CDR1 and CDR2: SGHRS and YFSETQ. The V gene end was trimmed by 1 base and the J gene end by 5 bases; junction bases not matched to a gene: 3. The CDR3 spells CASSLNRGQTGELFF. The CDR3 DNA sequence: TGCGCCAGCAGCTTGAACAGGGGGCAAACCGGGGAGCTGTTTTTT.

This clonotype has at least ten counts. This rearrangement joins TRBV7-9 to TRBJ1-2; D gene uncertain. The CDR3 totals 14 residues. CDR1 and CDR2 (germline): SEHNR, FQNEAQ (reference sequence). The germline V and J ends were trimmed by 1 base and 3 bases, with 9 bases remaining between them. The CDR3 sequence is CASSLVGVDYGYTF. The CDR3 bases are TGTGCCAGCAGCTTAGTAGGTGTTGACTATGGCTACACCTTC.

This clonotype was detected only a few times. V and J are TRBV11-2 and TRBJ2-2, with D uncertain. Per the germline V gene, CDR1 is SGHAT and CDR2 is FQNNGV. This CDR3 has 14 residues. V was pared by 5 bases and J by 5 bases, with 12 bases between. DNA of the CDR3: TGTGCCAGCAGCCCCGGTGGCCATACCGGGGAGCTGTTTTTT. Translating gives CASSPGGHTGELFF.

This clonotype was detected ten times or more. The chain links TRBV20-1 to TRBJ2-5, with a weak D call TRBD1 (5 bases). V lost 0 bases to trimming and J lost 0 bases, with 23 bases between them. Germline assignment: CDR1 DFQATT and CDR2 SNEGSKA (reference sequence). This CDR3 is 19 amino acids long. CDR3 DNA: TGCAGTGCTAGAGATTACCCCGCTCCAGGGCGGTTTTACCAAGAGACCCAGTACTTC. This codes for CSARDYPAPGRFYQETQYF.

This clonotype was counted ten times or more. The J gene is TRBJ2-7, the V gene TRBV5-5; 7 bases are shared with TRBD1. Germline V CDR1 and CDR2: SGHKS, YYEKEE (reference sequence). V gave up 3 bases and J gave up 5 bases; unmatched junction bases: 8. There are 14 residues in the CDR3. The CDR3 sequence: CASSYEQGINEQYF. CDR3 nucleotide sequence: TGTGCCAGCAGCTACGAACAGGGGATCAACGAGCAGTACTTC. Based on the CDR3 plus reference TRBV5-5 and TRBJ2-7, the full variable domain is DAGVTQSPTHLIKTRGQQVTLRCSPISGHKSVSWYQQVLGQGPQFIFQYYEKEERGRGNFPDRFSARQFPNYSSELNVNALLLGDSALYLCASSYEQGINEQYFGPGTRLTVT.

This clonotype showed up many times. The chain employs TRBV28 and TRBJ2-5, with 11 bases lining up with TRBD1. The J segment lost 5 bases and the V segment lost 3 bases, leaving 8 bases of the junction unmatched. Germline V gene lookup returns CDR1 MDHEN and CDR2 SYDVKM. CDR3 length equals 16 residues. The CDR3 spells CASSLAGQGATETQYF. The CDR3, as DNA: TGTGCCAGCAGTTTGGCCGGACAGGGGGCGACTGAGACCCAGTACTTC.

The sample holds many counts of this clonotype. The gene calls are TRBV28 and TRBJ1-5; the D gene is possibly TRBD1 (5 bases). The CDR3 extends over 16 amino acids. Between the trimmed V and J ends, which lost 4 bases and 2 bases, there was a span of 15 bases. Germline V gives CDR1 MDHEN, CDR2 SYDVKM. The CDR3 DNA follows: TGTGCCAGCAGTTCCACAGGCGGGGGACGCAATCAGCCCCAGCATTTT. This gives the protein CASSSTGGGRNQPQHF.

The chain uses TRBV5-1 and TRBJ2-5; D is ambiguous. The germline V gene encodes CDR1 SGHRS and CDR2 YFSETQ. Trimming removed 3 bases at V and 5 bases at J, with 17 bases between. The CDR3 has 15 amino acids. CDR3 in DNA: TGCGCCAGCAGCTCCCCAACGTCCCTGGGGGAGACCCAGTACTTC. It encodes CASSSPTSLGETQYF.

Ten or more counts support this clonotype. The genes are TRBV12-3 or TRBV12-4 and TRBJ2-3, with 8 bases identical to TRBD1. The junction had 3 bases not matched to a gene; V was cut back by 6 bases and J by 1 base. This CDR3 is built from 14 residues. This CDR3 reads CASRPTGGTDTQYF. The CDR3 DNA follows: TGTGCCAGCAGGCCGACAGGGGGCACAGATACGCAGTATTTT.

This clonotype was seen a handful of times. The genes are TRBV9 and TRBJ1-3; D possibly corresponds to TRBD1 (5 bases). CDR1 and CDR2 (germline): SGDLS, YYNGEE. Trimming removed 4 bases from V and 3 bases from J, with 14 bases in between. This CDR3 region has 15 residues. In DNA, the CDR3 is TGTGCCAGCAGCCCCCTCGGGGGGGGTGGAAACACCATATATTTT. It codes for CASSPLGGGGNTIYF.

This clonotype was observed at least ten times. The rearrangement links TRBV19 to TRBJ1-2, with TRBD1 matching over 7 bases. The CDR3 totals 12 residues. From germline, CDR1 is LNHDA and CDR2 SQIVND (reference sequence). V was clipped by 5 bases and J by 3 bases; unmatched bases: 0. CDR3 residues: CASSDRDYGYTF. CDR3 bases: TGTGCCAGTAGTGACAGGGACTATGGCTACACCTTC.

This clonotype was detected ten times or more. V usage is TRBV28 and J usage is TRBJ2-1, with D maybe TRBD1 (5 bases). The CDR3 is made up of 17 amino acids. Germline loops: CDR1 MDHEN, CDR2 SYDVKM. Between the trimmed V and J ends, which lost 5 bases and 0 bases, there was a span of 17 bases. The CDR3 region is CASSPRQTKSSYNEQFF. The CDR3 DNA follows: TGTGCCAGCAGTCCTAGACAGACGAAAAGCTCCTACAATGAGCAGTTCTTC.

This clonotype has more than one count but fewer than ten. The chain joins TRBV10-3 to TRBJ1-5; no reliable D call. The CDR3 totals 12 residues. CDR1 is ENHRY, CDR2 SYGVKD, per germline. V lost 2 bases and J lost 6, with 5 bases in between. DNA for the CDR3: TGTGCCATCAGTGAGAAGGGTCAGCCCCAGCATTTT. Residues: CAISEKGQPQHF.

This clonotype has ten or more counts. This chain links TRBV25-1 with TRBJ1-4; D unresolved. Germline CDR1 reads MGHDK; CDR2 reads SYGVNS. V was clipped by 5 bases and J by 0 bases, with 7 bases between them. This CDR3 contains 14 residues. The DNA of the CDR3 is TGTGCCAGCAGTAGGATGGCAACTAATGAAAAACTGTTTTTT. Its translation is CASSRMATNEKLFF.

This clonotype was seen more than once but under ten times. This chain joins TRBV5-6 and TRBJ2-7; no definite D call. The V gene lost 7 bases and the J gene lost 0 bases, with 14 bases spanning the gap. Per germline, CDR1 SGHDT and CDR2 YYEEEE. The CDR3 spans 14 residues. For the CDR3, the DNA is TGTGCCAGCTTTGGAGCTCCGGGCTCCTACGAGCAGTACTTC. The encoded protein is CASFGAPGSYEQYF.

V and J are TRBV20-1 and TRBJ1-1; D remains unclear. From germline, CDR1 is DFQATT and CDR2 SNEGSKA (reference sequence). The ends were cut back, 6 bases at V and 7 bases at J, with 15 bases in the middle. The CDR3 is 12 amino acids. The CDR3 loop reads CSASDGNDEAFF. The CDR3 DNA is TGCAGTGCGTCGGATGGGAACGATGAAGCTTTCTTT.

This clonotype has more than one count but fewer than ten. This sequence joins TRBV28 and TRBJ1-2, with a possible D match to TRBD1 (6 bases). This CDR3 has 14 amino acids. Trimming left V 3 bases short and J 7 bases short, with 15 bases between. Germline CDR1 MDHEN, CDR2 SYDVKM. The CDR3 loop is CASSFIGGAGGYTF. CDR3 sequence (DNA): TGTGCCAGCAGTTTCATCGGGGGGGCTGGTGGCTACACCTTC.

This chain uses TRBV25-1 with TRBJ1-2; 10 nucleotides line up with TRBD1. The CDR3 consists of 15 residues. In germline, CDR1 is MGHDK, CDR2 SYGVNS. With V trimmed by 3 bases and J by 8 bases, 9 bases remained unmatched. CDR3 protein: CASSDWGTGDRGYTF. The CDR3 region has the DNA TGTGCCAGCAGTGATTGGGGGACAGGGGACAGGGGCTACACCTTC.

This clonotype was recorded many times. This chain uses TRBV29-1 with TRBJ1-4, with 7 bases aligning to TRBD1. The CDR3 contains 15 residues. The junction had 13 bases not matched to a gene; V was cut back by 2 bases and J by 10 bases. Per the germline V gene, CDR1 is SQVTM and CDR2 is ANQGSEA. CDR3 in amino acids: CSVETRQGRGRKLFF. DNA of the CDR3: TGCAGCGTTGAAACACGACAGGGAAGGGGCCGAAAACTGTTTTTT.

This clonotype showed up many times. The rearrangement joins TRBV20-1 to TRBJ1-5; D ambiguous. Germline lookup yields CDR1 DFQATT and CDR2 SNEGSKA (reference sequence). This CDR3 is built from 11 residues. V was shortened by 5 bases and J by 7 bases, with 9 bases between the two germline ends. The CDR3 sequence is CSAREGQPQHF. The CDR3 DNA reads TGCAGTGCTCGTGAGGGCCAGCCCCAGCATTTT.

The rearrangement joins TRBV18 to TRBJ2-2; the match to TRBD1 covers 9 bases. CDR1 is KGHSH and CDR2 is LQKENI in the germline V gene. V lost 3 bases, J lost 1 base, and 3 bases stayed unmatched. This CDR3 comprises 16 residues. In DNA, the CDR3 is TGTGCCAGCTCACCCCCGGGACAGGGGAACACCGGGGAGCTGTTTTTT. As protein: CASSPPGQGNTGELFF.

CDR3 sequence: CATSDRTGLYEQYF. In DNA, the CDR3 is TGTGCCACCAGTGATAGGACAGGCCTCTACGAGCAGTACTTC. The V gene is TRBV24-1, the J gene TRBJ2-7, with 7 bases matching TRBD1. Per the germline V gene, CDR1 is KGHDR and CDR2 is SFDVKD. Germline trimming cut 3 bases from V and 3 bases from J; bases unmatched to any gene: 4. CDR3 size: 14 residues.

The CDR3 loop is CASSYAPPVEAFF. In DNA form, the CDR3 reads TGTGCCAGCAGTTATGCCCCCCCCGTCGAAGCTTTCTTT. The chain employs TRBV6-2 or TRBV6-3 and TRBJ1-1; D not certain. This CDR3 comprises 13 residues. Trimming pared 3 bases from V and 8 bases from J, leaving 13 bases between. From germline, CDR1 is MNHEY and CDR2 SVGEGT.

In its sample, this clonotype was seen a few times. Here the CDR3 reads CASGLAGLNTEAFF. CDR3 in DNA: TGTGCTAGTGGTTTGGCCGGGCTGAACACTGAAGCTTTCTTT. This chain uses TRBV12-5 with TRBJ1-1; no reliable D call. V lost 1 base, J lost 0 bases, and 6 bases lay in between. Germline-derived CDR1 and CDR2 are LGHNT and FRNRAP. The CDR3 is 14 amino acids.

This clonotype was observed at least ten times. The chain employs TRBV7-9 and TRBJ1-6; D uncertain. The germline CDR1 and CDR2 sequences are SEHNR and FQNEAQ (reference sequence). CDR3 size: 14 residues. Between the trimmed V and J ends, which lost 3 bases and 7 bases, there was a span of 10 bases. CDR3 sequence reads: CASSFTDSNSPLHF. DNA for the CDR3: TGTGCCAGCAGCTTCACGGACTCCAATTCACCCCTCCACTTT.

The chain uses TRBV12-3 or TRBV12-4 and TRBJ1-5, with D possibly TRBD1 on 6 matching bases. The CDR3 is 13 amino acids. V lost 3 bases to trimming and J lost 5 bases, with 8 bases between them. In nucleotides, the CDR3 is TGTGCCAGCAGTTTCACAGGGCATCAGCCCCAGCATTTT. This translates into CASSFTGHQPQHF.

This sequence joins TRBV7-9 and TRBJ2-1; D is unresolved. The CDR3 sequence is 14 residues long. Germline CDR1 and CDR2: SEHNR and FQNEAQ (reference sequence). The V end lost 1 base, the J end lost 4 bases, and 8 bases lay between the germline ends. In nucleotides, the CDR3 is TGTGCCAGCAGCTTAGTTCCGGAGTACAATGAGCAGTTCTTC. It is translated as CASSLVPEYNEQFF.

This clonotype was observed a few times. The chain links TRBV19 to TRBJ2-2; TRBD1 agrees at 8 bases. The ends lost 4 bases at V and 6 bases at J; junction bases unmatched: 7. Germline V gene data show CDR1 as LNHDA and CDR2 as SQIVND (reference sequence). The length of the CDR3 is 15 residues. CDR3 bases: TGTGCCAGTAGTAAGACACAGGGGGTTGCCGGGGAGCTGTTTTTT. This translates into CASSKTQGVAGELFF.

This clonotype was counted at least ten times. The chain has TRBV18 and TRBJ1-1, with D hard to call. Germline assignment: CDR1 KGHSH and CDR2 LQKENI. CDR3 length equals 13 residues. Trimming removed 5 bases at V and 0 bases at J, with 7 bases between. The CDR3, as DNA: TGTGCCAGCTCAAAGGCCCTGAACACTGAAGCTTTCTTT. It is translated as CASSKALNTEAFF.

The chain is built from TRBV7-3 and TRBJ1-4; D ambiguous. V lost 5 bases and J lost 8, with 3 bases in between. Germline CDR1 and CDR2: SGHTA and FQGTGA. This CDR3 has 10 residues. The CDR3 loop is CASSPEKLFF. CDR3 DNA sequence: TGTGCCAGCAGCCCCGAAAAACTGTTTTTT.